The 26 T cell receptor beta chains below all came from one sample that was sequenced in a study of blood T cell repertoires in COVID-19. This table comes from immunoSEQ multiplex PCR, and its TCRdb copy is limited to in-frame clones, with some not included. The data contain about 430,000 clones, approximately 90% of them singletons. Material: PBMCs or T cells enriched from blood (not recorded which). These receptors originate from a man aged 30 to 39 who had recovered from COVID-19.

The V call is TRBV7-6, the J call TRBJ1-1; D unresolved. Trimming took off 5 bases at V and 6 bases at J, with 13 bases between the two ends. The CDR3 has 13 residues. Germline CDR1 reads SGHVS; CDR2 reads FNYEAQ. This chain's CDR3 is CASSLFSGAEAFF. The DNA of the CDR3 is TGTGCCAGCAGCCTCTTTTCGGGAGCTGAAGCTTTCTTT. Combining the CDR3 with reference TRBV7-6 and TRBJ1-1 gives the whole variable domain GAGVSQSPRYKVTKRGQDVALRCDPISGHVSLYWYRQALGQGPEFLTYFNYEAQQDKSGLPNDRFSAERPEGSISTLTIQRTEQRDSAMYRCASSLFSGAEAFFGQGTRLTVV.

This chain joins TRBV5-1 and TRBJ1-1; 9 positions agree with TRBD1. The CDR3 sequence is 16 residues long. V dropped 0 bases and J dropped 0; count of bases not matched to a gene: 3. From germline, CDR1 is SGHRS and CDR2 YFSETQ. The DNA for the CDR3 is TGCGCCAGCAGCTTGGACGGGACAGGGTTGAACACTGAAGCTTTCTTT. It yields the protein CASSLDGTGLNTEAFF.

The V and J genes are TRBV2 and TRBJ1-5; maybe TRBD1 (5 bases). The CDR3 runs 13 residues. Germline CDR1 reads SNHLY; CDR2 reads FYNNEI. The germline V and J ends were trimmed by 5 bases and 4 bases, with 9 bases remaining between them. CDR3 protein: CASSYQGNQPQHF. In DNA, the CDR3 is TGTGCCAGCAGTTACCAGGGAAATCAGCCCCAGCATTTT.

The chain employs TRBV13 and TRBJ2-7, with TRBD1 as a possible D gene (7 bases). The germline V gene has CDR1 PRHDT and CDR2 FYEKMQ (reference sequence). The CDR3 length is 16 residues. Trimming stripped 2 bases from V and 2 bases from J, with 16 bases between. The chain's CDR3 is CASSLHGGQGAYEQYF. Written as DNA, the CDR3 is TGTGCCAGCAGCTTACACGGGGGCCAGGGGGCCTACGAGCAGTACTTC.

This chain connects TRBV28 to TRBJ1-1, with D hard to call. CDR1 and CDR2 from the germline V gene are MDHEN and SYDVKM. V was clipped by 10 bases and J by 1 base, with 19 bases between them. The CDR3 runs to 15 residues. CDR3 sequence: CATKQTSSSNTEAFF. In DNA form, the CDR3 reads TGTGCCACCAAACAAACCTCTTCCTCGAACACTGAAGCTTTCTTT. Full variable domain (rest looked up from reference TRBV28 and TRBJ1-1): DVKVTQSSRYLVKRTGEKVFLECVQDMDHENMFWYRQDPGLGLRLIYFSYDVKMKEKGDIPEGYSVSREKKERFSLILESASTNQTSMYLCATKQTSSSNTEAFFGQGTRLTVV.

A few counts support this clone. The CDR3, as DNA: TGTGCCAGCAGTTACGAGGACTCCTCCTACAATGAGCAGTTCTTC. Its translation is CASSYEDSSYNEQFF. This chain joins TRBV6-6 and TRBJ2-1; tentatively, D is TRBD2 (5 bases). Trimming cost V 2 bases and J 0 bases, with 8 bases left between them. This CDR3 has 15 residues. Germline V gene lookup returns CDR1 MNHNY and CDR2 SVGAGI (reference sequence).

This chain links TRBV28 with TRBJ2-7; 7 nucleotides agree with TRBD2. CDR3 length: 13 amino acids. Germline CDR1 MDHEN, CDR2 SYDVKM. V shed 7 bases, J shed 3 bases, and the junction held 6 bases outside the gene matches. CDR3 protein: CASTVGGSYEQYF. The CDR3 region has the DNA TGTGCCAGCACGGTGGGCGGGAGCTACGAGCAGTACTTC.

With regard to this clone: The sample contains more than one DNA sequence encoding this CDR3. J is TRBJ1-2 and V is TRBV2, with D perhaps TRBD1 (5 bases). This CDR3 region has 13 residues. CDR1 and CDR2 from the germline V gene are SNHLY and FYNNEI. V lost 6 bases and J lost 0, with 8 bases in between. The DNA for the CDR3 is TGTGCCAGCAGGGGGCAAACTAACTATGGCTACACCTTC. Residues: CASRGQTNYGYTF.

V gene TRBV7-9 combines with J gene TRBJ2-2, with TRBD2 matching over 9 bases. This CDR3 region has 16 residues. The germline gives CDR1 SEHNR, CDR2 FQNEAQ (reference sequence). The ends lost 5 bases at V and 7 bases at J; junction bases unmatched: 11. This CDR3 is CASSRGLAGADGELFF. Written as DNA, the CDR3 is TGTGCCAGCAGCCGAGGTTTAGCGGGAGCCGACGGGGAGCTGTTTTTT.

The chain uses TRBV5-1 and TRBJ2-5; possible D gene TRBD1, 6 bases. Trimming took off 2 bases at V and 0 bases at J, with 8 bases between the two ends. The CDR3 covers 14 residues. Germline CDR1 reads SGHRS; CDR2 reads YFSETQ. DNA for the CDR3: TGCGCCAGCAGCTTTGCAGGGGACCAAGAGACCCAGTACTTC. Its protein product is CASSFAGDQETQYF.

The chain couples TRBV5-6 to TRBJ1-5; D perhaps matches TRBD1 (6 bases). The V end lost 3 bases, the J end lost 2 bases, and 15 bases lay between the germline ends. The germline V gene encodes CDR1 SGHDT and CDR2 YYEEEE. The CDR3 spans 16 residues. The CDR3 region is CASSSGQYGGNQPQHF. CDR3 DNA sequence: TGTGCCAGCAGCTCCGGACAGTACGGGGGCAATCAGCCCCAGCATTTT. Using reference TRBV5-6 and TRBJ1-5 for the parts outside the CDR3, the full variable domain is DAGVTQSPTHLIKTRGQQVTLRCSPKSGHDTVSWYQQALGQGPQFIFQYYEEEERQRGNFPDRFSGHQFPNYSSELNVNALLLGDSALYLCASSSGQYGGNQPQHFGDGTRLSIL.

The chain has TRBV7-8 and TRBJ2-1, with 8 positions matching TRBD2. The CDR3 extends over 16 amino acids. Trimming took 6 bases from V and 0 from J; bases not matched to a gene: 7. Per germline, CDR1 SGHVS and CDR2 FQNEAQ. The CDR3: CASRIAGLSSYNEQFF. For the CDR3, the DNA is TGTGCCAGCAGAATAGCGGGACTAAGCTCCTACAATGAGCAGTTCTTC.

V is TRBV19 and J is TRBJ2-7; TRBD2 agrees at 7 bases. The CDR3 has 16 amino acids. Germline values: CDR1 LNHDA, CDR2 SQIVND (reference sequence). V gave up 0 bases and J gave up 2 bases; unmatched junction bases: 7. In DNA, the CDR3 is TGTGCCAGTAGTATAGATGGCGCGGGAGCCCCCTACGAGCAGTACTTC. Encoded protein: CASSIDGAGAPYEQYF.

This clone was detected once. This chain links TRBV4-2 with TRBJ2-3; TRBD2 matches at 9 bases. This CDR3 contains 17 residues. The V gene's germline CDR1 is LGHNA and CDR2 YNFKEQ. Losses at the gene ends were 1 base for V and 8 bases for J; bases not matched to a gene: 13. In DNA, the CDR3 is TGTGCCAGCAGCCAAGCTTGGGCGGGAGGGCCTGGGAGTACGCAGTATTTT. It yields the protein CASSQAWAGGPGSTQYF.

V gene TRBV19 combines with J gene TRBJ2-4; possible D gene TRBD2, 6 bases. This CDR3 is built from 18 residues. The V end lost 0 bases, the J end lost 1 base, and 16 bases lay between the germline ends. The germline V gene encodes CDR1 LNHDA and CDR2 SQIVND (reference sequence). Written as DNA, the CDR3 is TGTGCCAGTAGTATAGATCGGATACAGGCGGGGGCCAAAAACATTCAGTACTTC. Its translation: CASSIDRIQAGAKNIQYF.

This chain links TRBV28 with TRBJ2-5; 10 bases align to TRBD2. V dropped 6 bases and J dropped 5; count of bases not matched to a gene: 12. This CDR3 region has 16 residues. Germline-derived CDR1 and CDR2 are MDHEN and SYDVKM. The CDR3 here is CASSPGLAGGRETQYF. Written as DNA, the CDR3 is TGTGCCAGCAGCCCGGGATTAGCGGGAGGTAGGGAGACCCAGTACTTC. Based on the CDR3 plus reference TRBV28 and TRBJ2-5, the full variable domain is DVKVTQSSRYLVKRTGEKVFLECVQDMDHENMFWYRQDPGLGLRLIYFSYDVKMKEKGDIPEGYSVSREKKERFSLILESASTNQTSMYLCASSPGLAGGRETQYFGPGTRLLVL.

The chain couples TRBV7-2 to TRBJ1-2, with D tentatively TRBD1 (6 bases). The CDR3 contains 14 residues. V lost 5 bases to trimming and J lost 13 bases, with 23 bases between them. The germline CDR1 and CDR2 sequences are SGHTA and FQGNSA. The CDR3 spells CASSTNAGGICCTF. Here the CDR3 DNA reads TGTGCCAGCAGCACTAACGCGGGGGGCATTTGTTGCACCTTC. The entire variable domain, with the rest obtained from reference TRBV7-2 and TRBJ1-2, is as follows: GAGVSQSPSNKVTEKGKDVELRCDPISGHTALYWYRQSLGQGLEFLIYFQGNSAPDKSGLPSDRFSAERTGGSVSTLTIQRTQQEDSAVYLCASSTNAGGICCTFGSGTRLTVV.

This clone was detected only once. CDR3 residues: CASSLRDLDSYNEQFF. CDR3 coding DNA: TGTGCCAGCAGTTTAAGGGACTTGGATTCCTACAATGAGCAGTTCTTC. The chain employs TRBV28 and TRBJ2-1; D might be TRBD2 (6 bases). Per the germline V gene, CDR1 is MDHEN and CDR2 is SYDVKM. The CDR3 consists of 16 residues. Trimming cost V 2 bases and J 1 base, with 12 bases left between them.

The CDR3 DNA follows: TGTGCCAGTAGAAGGGGACAGGGCACTGAAGCTTTCTTT. Translated, it gives CASRRGQGTEAFF. This chain links TRBV19 with TRBJ1-1; 9 bases are a match to TRBD1. This CDR3 is 13 amino acids long. The V segment lost 6 bases and the J segment 4 bases; nucleotides outside the gene matches: 3. The germline CDR1 and CDR2 sequences are LNHDA and SQIVND (reference sequence).

The V and J genes are TRBV10-3 and TRBJ1-3; 8 bases align to TRBD1. Trimming cost V 5 bases and J 0 bases; bases outside gene matches: 12. Germline CDR1 is ENHRY and CDR2 is SYGVKD. This CDR3 has 18 amino acids. The CDR3 coding sequence is TGTGCCATCAGTCGGACGGGGGCACAGGGGGGCTCTGGAAACACCATATATTTT. Amino acids: CAISRTGAQGGSGNTIYF.

The J gene is TRBJ2-7, the V gene TRBV7-6; TRBD1 agrees at 8 bases. The CDR3 contains 15 residues. V dropped 1 base and J dropped 2; count of bases not matched to a gene: 4. The V gene's germline CDR1 is SGHVS and CDR2 FNYEAQ. CDR3 coding DNA: TGTGCCAGCAGCTTAGTTCCAGGGGGCACCTACGAGCAGTACTTC. Encoded protein: CASSLVPGGTYEQYF.

The J gene is TRBJ1-1, the V gene TRBV7-6; no firm D call. Germline CDR1 reads SGHVS; CDR2 reads FNYEAQ. Trimming pared 2 bases from V and 3 bases from J, leaving 10 bases between. CDR3 size: 14 residues. This CDR3 reads CASSLSEVDTEAFF. The CDR3 coding sequence is TGTGCCAGCAGCTTATCGGAGGTAGACACTGAAGCTTTCTTT.

This chain connects TRBV10-2 to TRBJ2-7; D may be TRBD2 (5 bases). Trimming stripped 3 bases from V and 3 bases from J, with 15 bases between. CDR3 length equals 15 residues. Germline V gene sequence: CDR1 WSHSY, CDR2 SAAADI. Here the CDR3 reads CASSDERRADYEQYF. In DNA form, the CDR3 reads TGCGCCAGCAGTGACGAGAGGCGGGCCGACTACGAGCAGTACTTC.

Only one count was recorded for this clone. The chain employs TRBV13 and TRBJ2-7; D perhaps matches TRBD2 (6 bases). Germline V gene sequence: CDR1 PRHDT, CDR2 FYEKMQ (reference sequence). Trimming stripped 5 bases from V and 5 bases from J, with 13 bases between. This CDR3 has 13 amino acids. DNA of the CDR3: TGTGCCAGCAGCCCCCGGGCTAGCGACGAGCAGTACTTC. Protein product: CASSPRASDEQYF.

The J gene is TRBJ2-1, the V gene TRBV24-1; the match to TRBD2 covers 11 bases. The CDR3 covers 18 residues. In germline, CDR1 is KGHDR, CDR2 SFDVKD. The J segment lost 1 base and the V segment lost 5 bases, leaving 9 bases of the junction unmatched. CDR3 region: CATSALAGGRPSYNEQFF. CDR3 in DNA: TGTGCCACCAGTGCATTAGCGGGAGGGCGACCGTCCTACAATGAGCAGTTCTTC.

The J gene is TRBJ1-2, the V gene TRBV25-1; D may be TRBD1 (5 bases). V shed 1 base and J shed 4 bases, with 13 bases lying between them. This CDR3 region has 15 residues. CDR1 is MGHDK and CDR2 is SYGVNS in the germline V gene. The DNA for the CDR3 is TGTGCCAGCAGTGAATTTTTAGGGGTCGGCTATGGCTACACCTTC. It codes for CASSEFLGVGYGYTF.